This is a list of T cell receptor beta chains from one sample in a study of cytomegalovirus exposure and HLA in healthy donors. Only in-frame clones appear in the TCRdb table, and some are missing; sequencing was by immunoSEQ multiplex PCR. The sample shows under 150,000 clones, 70% to 90% of them seen only once. Sequenced sample: PBMCs. These receptors were taken from a boy between 10 and 17 years old in good health and CMV-seronegative. Each CDR3 is given with its conserved first and last residue. D genes are given only for firm matches. Not all rows give a size; the values are once, few, many and, for expanded clones, a class.

size	V	D	J	DNA	CDR3
once	TRBV29-1	TRBD1	TRBJ1-1	TGCAGCGTTAGTTGGACAGGGGTTTACGGTGAAGCTTTCTTT	CSVSWTGVYGEAFF
NA	TRBV4-1	NA	TRBJ1-6	TGCGCCAGCAGCCAAGAACCGACAGCTAGCTATAATTCACCCCTCCACTTT	CASSQEPTASYNSPLHF
NA	TRBV19	TRBD1	TRBJ2-7	TGTGCCAGTAGTTCTGGGACAGGGGGCGGTGGCTACGAGCAGTACTTC	CASSSGTGGGGYEQYF
NA	TRBV6-4	TRBD2	TRBJ2-3	TGTGCCAGCAGTGATAAAGCGGGAGGGCACGATACGCAGTATTTT	CASSDKAGGHDTQYF
NA	TRBV4-1	NA	TRBJ2-7	TGCGCCAGCAGCCAAGTACAGGGTAATCCCTACGAGCAGTACTTC	CASSQVQGNPYEQYF
NA	TRBV6-5	TRBD1	TRBJ1-5	TGTGCCAGCAGTCCCAGGGGGCCCAGCAATCAGCCCCAGCATTTT	CASSPRGPSNQPQHF
once	TRBV19	NA	TRBJ2-1	TGTGCCAGTAGTATAGGTTACAGGGCCGGGTACAATGAGCAGTTCTTC	CASSIGYRAGYNEQFF
NA	TRBV2	NA	TRBJ2-4	TGTGCCAGCAGTGAAAGCGATCGAATTCAGTACTTC	CASSESDRIQYF
NA	TRBV7-9	NA	TRBJ2-2	TGTGCCAACGGCGGGCAGGGGCACACCGGGGAGCTGTTTTTT	CANGGQGHTGELFF
NA	TRBV7-2	TRBD2	TRBJ2-1	TGTGCCAGCAGCTTGGGCGGGAGGGCCCTGTTCTTC	CASSLGGRALFF
NA	TRBV19	TRBD2	TRBJ2-7	TGTGCCAGTACTGCCCCCGGGACTAGCGGATCCTACGAGCAGTACTTC	CASTAPGTSGSYEQYF
NA	TRBV30	TRBD1	TRBJ1-5	TGTGCCTGGACTCCACGAGGGACAGTCTTCTCTCAGCCCCAGCATTTT	CAWTPRGTVFSQPQHF
NA	TRBV19	NA	TRBJ1-2	TGTGCCAGTAGTATCGGGGGTCTTGACTATGGCTACACCTTC	CASSIGGLDYGYTF
once	TRBV6-1	NA	TRBJ2-7	TGTGCTGGGAGCAGGGGTGACGAGCAGTACTTC	CAGSRGDEQYF
NA	TRBV4-1	TRBD2	TRBJ2-3	TGCGCCAGCAGCCTGGGACTAGCGGGAGTTCAGAATACGCAGTATTTT	CASSLGLAGVQNTQYF
NA	TRBV4-2	NA	TRBJ1-5	TGTGCCAGCAGCCATTGGGGGGGGAACCAGCCCCAGCATTTT	CASSHWGGNQPQHF
NA	TRBV14	NA	TRBJ1-2	TGTGCCAGCAGCCAAGATCTTATCAAACAGGTCCCCCTCTACACCTTC	CASSQDLIKQVPLYTF
NA	TRBV9	NA	TRBJ1-2	TGTGCCAGCAGTCAAAGCTCAGGGGTTCACTATGGCTACACCTTC	CASSQSSGVHYGYTF
NA	TRBV6-1	NA	TRBJ2-7	TGTGCCAGCAGTGGGGGCAGGGGGGCCTACGAGCAGTACTTC	CASSGGRGAYEQYF
NA	TRBV7-9	NA	TRBJ1-2	TGTGCCGGACACTCGGTGCTTGGCTACACCTTC	CAGHSVLGYTF
NA	TRBV19	NA	TRBJ1-5	TGTGCCAGTAGTATCAGGGGTGGGCAGCCCCAGCATTTT	CASSIRGGQPQHF
few	TRBV6-5	TRBD1	TRBJ2-1	TGTGCCAGCAGTGACAGGGACGATGAGCAGTTCTTC	CASSDRDDEQFF
NA	TRBV5-6	NA	TRBJ2-3	TGTGCCAGCAGCTCTCGGACGGCGGGGGCAGGCACAGATACGCAGTATTTT	CASSSRTAGAGTDTQYF
NA	TRBV6-5	TRBD1	TRBJ1-6	TGTGCCAGCAGACCCGGGACAGGGGGTAATTCACCCCTCCACTTT	CASRPGTGGNSPLHF
once	TRBV30	NA	TRBJ1-2	TGTGCCTGGAGTATTAGCAGAGTCTACCCCTTC	CAWSISRVYPF
NA	TRBV9	NA	TRBJ1-2	TGTGCCAGCAGCGTAGCCCCGGGATCCGACTATGGCTACACCTTC	CASSVAPGSDYGYTF
few	TRBV6-4	TRBD1	TRBJ2-1	TGTGCCAGCAGTGACGGGACAGGGGGCAATGAGCAGTTCTTC	CASSDGTGGNEQFF
NA	TRBV2	TRBD1	TRBJ1-6	TGTGCCAGCAGTGACGACCAACCGACAGGGCTGAGGAGGTCACCCCTCCACTTT	CASSDDQPTGLRRSPLHF
NA	TRBV12-5	NA	TRBJ1-6	TGTGCTAGTGGCCGGGACACGGCTAATTCACCCCTCCACTTT	CASGRDTANSPLHF
few	TRBV29-1	NA	TRBJ1-1	TGCAGCGTTGAACTAAACGGGAAAAACACTGAAGCTTTCTTT	CSVELNGKNTEAFF
once	TRBV30	NA	TRBJ2-7	TGTGCCTGGAGTGTCCCCCTGGAGCGGGTCTTCTCCTACGAGCAGTACTTC	CAWSVPLERVFSYEQYF
NA	TRBV5-1	TRBD2	TRBJ2-7	TGCGCCAGTAAGGGACTAGCGGCCAATTACGAGCAGTACTTC	CASKGLAANYEQYF
NA	TRBV7-3	NA	TRBJ2-7	TGTGCCAGCAGCTTAACTTCCGGGGACTACGAGCAGTACTTC	CASSLTSGDYEQYF
NA	TRBV7-9	NA	TRBJ1-4	TGTGCCAGCAGCCCGAGGACAAAGGGCGTTGAAAAACTGTTTTTT	CASSPRTKGVEKLFF
NA	TRBV18	NA	TRBJ1-6	TGTGCCAGCTCAGAACAGGTCACTTATAATTCACCCCTCCACTTT	CASSEQVTYNSPLHF
NA	TRBV5-4	NA	TRBJ2-3	TGTGCCAGCAGCTTGGGAATACTAGCCGATACGCAGTATTTT	CASSLGILADTQYF
NA	TRBV29-1	TRBD2	TRBJ2-3	TGCAGCGTTGAATGGGCGGGACTAGCAAGCACAGATACGCAGTATTTT	CSVEWAGLASTDTQYF
NA	TRBV10-3	TRBD1	TRBJ2-7	TGTGCCACCGAGCAGGGACAGGGCAACTACGAGCAGTACTTC	CATEQGQGNYEQYF
NA	TRBV6-4	TRBD1	TRBJ2-3	TGTGCCAGCAGTGGGACAGGGCTAGGGGCAGATACGCAGTATTTT	CASSGTGLGADTQYF
NA	TRBV9	NA	TRBJ2-7	TGTGCCAGCAGCAGGGATTCAGGGTACGAGCAGTACTTC	CASSRDSGYEQYF
NA	TRBV28	NA	TRBJ1-3	TGTGCCGGTGGGGGGGTAGGAAACACCATATATTTT	CAGGGVGNTIYF
NA	TRBV10-3	NA	TRBJ1-1	TGTGCCATAGGGGGGGCTAGTACTGAAGCTTTCTTT	CAIGGASTEAFF
NA	TRBV21-1	NA	TRBJ2-7	TGTGCCAGCCCCGTATCGGGACACACGTCCTACGAGCAGTACTTC	CASPVSGHTSYEQYF
NA	TRBV6-5	NA	TRBJ2-1	TGTGCCAGCAGCCCAACCTTGGACAGTAATGAGCAGTTCTTC	CASSPTLDSNEQFF
NA	TRBV4-2	NA	TRBJ1-1	TGTGCCAGCAGCCAAGAGGGACAACTGAACACTGAAGCTTTCTTT	CASSQEGQLNTEAFF